This passage covers 5 T cell receptor beta chains from one sample sequenced in a study of human T cells and chemical hapten exposure. In TCRdb, the RACE reads were re-called with MiXCR into one record per CDR3 protein. The sample records approximately 91,000 distinct CDR3 sequences, around a tenth being singletons. As to time point: patch test 2, 6 weeks after DPC sensitization. This sample's treatment: therapeutic diphenylcyclopropenone sensitization with weekly scalp DPC. The specimen comprised whole blood, sampled in connection with sensitization to the hapten diphenylcyclopropenone (DPC). These receptors all come from a man younger than 30 with alopecia areata. Some clones in this sample may be carry-over from other donors' samples.

This clonotype was observed at least ten times. The chain employs TRBV20-1 and TRBJ2-3; TRBD2 aligns across 10 bases. Germline V gene lookup returns CDR1 DFQATT and CDR2 SNEGSKA (reference sequence). V lost 5 bases to trimming and J lost 1 base; unmatched junction nucleotides: 6. CDR3 size: 15 residues. In nucleotides, the CDR3 is TGCAGTGCTGGGTATCTAGCGGGGGGCACAGATACGCAGTATTTT. Amino acid sequence: CSAGYLAGGTDTQYF.

This clonotype was seen repeatedly, ten times or more. V usage is TRBV9 and J usage is TRBJ2-5; tentatively, D is TRBD1 (6 bases). The CDR3 loop spans 13 amino acids. Trimming removed 6 bases at V and 2 bases at J, with 11 bases between. CDR1 and CDR2 (germline): SGDLS, YYNGEE. CDR3 sequence reads: CASNPQGQETQYF. CDR3 nucleotide sequence: TGTGCCAGCAACCCACAGGGTCAAGAGACCCAGTACTTC.

This clonotype was counted many times. V is TRBV19 and J is TRBJ2-1; D gene ambiguous. CDR3 length: 13 residues. The V gene lost 3 bases and the J gene lost 8 bases, with 11 bases spanning the gap. CDR1 is LNHDA, CDR2 SQIVND, per germline (reference sequence). CDR3 nucleotides: TGTGCCAGTAGTATCGAAAGGGTGGATGAGCAGTTCTTC. This codes for CASSIERVDEQFF. The complete variable domain, with remaining parts taken from reference TRBV19 and TRBJ2-1, reads DGGITQSPKYLFRKEGQNVTLSCEQNLNHDAMYWYRQDPGQGLRLIYYSQIVNDFQKGDIAEGYSVSREKKESFPLTVTSAQKNPTAFYLCASSIERVDEQFFGPGTRLTVL.

This clonotype was observed a few times. This sequence joins TRBV6-5 and TRBJ2-5; 7 nucleotides align to TRBD1. The V gene end was trimmed by 2 bases and the J gene end by 1 base; junction bases not matched to a gene: 4. This CDR3 contains 15 residues. Germline lookup yields CDR1 MNHEY and CDR2 SVGAGI. CDR3 bases: TGTGCCAGCAGTTACGCCGGGACAGTCCAAGAGACCCAGTACTTC. Amino acids: CASSYAGTVQETQYF.

This clonotype was seen many times. As DNA, the CDR3 is TGTGCCAGCACTGATACAGGGGGCCGGAACACTGAAGCTTTCTTT. Translating gives CASTDTGGRNTEAFF. The rearrangement links TRBV7-9 to TRBJ1-1, with 9 bases identical to TRBD1. Germline V gene data show CDR1 as SEHNR and CDR2 as FQNEAQ (reference sequence). CDR3 length: 15 amino acids. The junction had 7 bases not matched to a gene; V was cut back by 7 bases and J by 1 base.